The next 24 T cell receptor beta chains were all read from a single sample in a study of shared clonotypes between healthy human individuals. Generated by immunoSEQ multiplex PCR, the TCRdb table keeps only in-frame clones and is missing some. Among millions of clones, 90% to 95% were seen once, and the ten largest hold under 0.15%. Sequenced material: naive CD4+ T cells sorted from blood. Subset in this sample: CD45RA+ positively selected. These receptors were taken from a young man in good health.

J is TRBJ2-3 and V is TRBV2, with 9 bases that match TRBD2. The CDR3 is made up of 17 amino acids. The V and J ends lost 4 bases and 0 bases, in that order; junction bases with no gene match: 8. CDR1 is SNHLY, CDR2 FYNNEI, per germline. CDR3 amino acids: CASSAETSGISTDTQYF. The DNA for the CDR3 is TGTGCCAGCAGTGCCGAGACTAGCGGTATTAGCACAGATACGCAGTATTTT.

The chain uses TRBV11-2 and TRBJ2-7; tentatively, D is TRBD2 (6 bases). Trimming pared 7 bases from V and 2 bases from J, leaving 18 bases between. The germline V gene has CDR1 SGHAT and CDR2 FQNNGV. The CDR3 spans 15 residues. The CDR3 sequence is CASTISGGMTYEQYF. The CDR3 coding sequence is TGTGCCAGCACCATCTCTGGGGGGATGACCTACGAGCAGTACTTC.

V is TRBV5-1 and J is TRBJ1-4; TRBD1 is a possible D gene (6 bases). Per germline, CDR1 SGHRS and CDR2 YFSETQ. The ends were cut back, 0 bases at V and 5 bases at J, with 20 bases in the middle. This CDR3 is built from 18 residues. The CDR3 sequence: CASSLGPRVTGDNEKLFF. The DNA for the CDR3 is TGCGCCAGCAGCTTGGGACCGCGCGTGACAGGCGACAATGAAAAACTGTTTTTT.

This chain links TRBV12-1 with TRBJ2-7. TRBV12-1 constitutes a pseudogene. The length of the CDR3 is 18 residues. The CDR3, as DNA: TGTGCCAGCAGCTTTAAATCGGGGCTTGCATTTCCTCTCTACGAGCAGTACTTC. Translation: CASSFKSGLAFPLYEQYF.

The chain links TRBV9 to TRBJ2-5; D is unresolved. From germline, CDR1 is SGDLS and CDR2 YYNGEE. This CDR3 contains 16 residues. V was pared by 2 bases and J by 7 bases, with 21 bases between. The DNA of the CDR3 is TGTGCCAGCAGCGTTCTTAAGGGTTTCAGGAAGGTGACCCAGTACTTC. Translated: CASSVLKGFRKVTQYF.

This chain links TRBV7-9 with TRBJ2-6; 7 positions agree with TRBD1. Germline V lookup: CDR1 SEHNR, CDR2 FQNEAQ (reference sequence). With V trimmed by 5 bases and J by 0 bases, 4 bases remained unmatched. The CDR3 has 16 amino acids. The CDR3 nucleotides are TGTGCCAGCAGCAGACAGGGTCCCTCTGGGGCCAACGTCCTGACTTTC. Amino acid sequence: CASSRQGPSGANVLTF.

The chain joins TRBV6-1 to TRBJ2-7; D is unresolved. The length of the CDR3 is 14 residues. Trimming cost V 2 bases and J 2 bases, with 10 bases left between them. Germline V gives CDR1 MNHNS, CDR2 SASEGT. In DNA, the CDR3 is TGTGCCAGCAGTGAAACGGGCGGTGCCTACGAGCAGTACTTC. It is translated as CASSETGGAYEQYF.

This clone was counted once. The same CDR3 can be traced to other DNA sequences in this sample. The chain uses TRBV5-1 and TRBJ2-7, with D tentatively TRBD1 or TRBD2 (5 bases each). The V end was cut by 4 bases, the J end by 1 base, with 9 bases between. The CDR3 has 13 residues. CDR1 SGHRS and CDR2 YFSETQ come from the germline V gene. In DNA, the CDR3 is TGCGCCAGCAGCGGGGACGGATCCTACGAGCAGTACTTC. It is translated as CASSGDGSYEQYF.

CDR3 in amino acids: CASSLDGVMGTQYF. The DNA for the CDR3 is TGTGCCAGCAGTTTGGACGGGGTGATGGGGACCCAGTACTTC. The J gene is TRBJ2-5, the V gene TRBV11-2, with D possibly being TRBD2 (5 bases). V was pared by 6 bases and J by 7 bases, with 18 bases between. This CDR3 has 14 amino acids. The germline V gene encodes CDR1 SGHAT and CDR2 FQNNGV. Combining the CDR3 with reference TRBV11-2 and TRBJ2-5 gives the whole variable domain EAGVAQSPRYKIIEKRQSVAFWCNPISGHATLYWYQQILGQGPKLLIQFQNNGVVDDSQLPKDRFSAERLKGVDSTLKIQPAKLEDSAVYLCASSLDGVMGTQYFGPGTRLLVL.

V gene TRBV11-2 combines with J gene TRBJ2-7; no clear D. CDR3 length equals 15 residues. V gave up 2 bases and J gave up 2 bases, with 13 bases separating them. Germline V gene sequence: CDR1 SGHAT, CDR2 FQNNGV. The CDR3 region is CASSLFAELTYEQYF. CDR3 DNA: TGTGCCAGCAGCTTATTCGCAGAACTCACCTACGAGCAGTACTTC.

The gene calls are TRBV7-9 and TRBJ2-7; 10 bases are a match to TRBD2. J lost 9 bases, V lost 5 bases, and 10 bases had no gene match. The CDR3 is 14 residues long. CDR1 and CDR2 from the germline V gene are SEHNR and FQNEAQ (reference sequence). The CDR3 sequence: CASSTGSGGAAQYF. The CDR3 region has the DNA TGTGCCAGCAGCACAGGGAGCGGGGGGGCCGCGCAGTACTTC.

In DNA form, the CDR3 reads TGTGCCAGCAGTCCCGCAGATTCCTACGAGCAGTACTTC. It translates to CASSPADSYEQYF. The chain combines TRBV25-1 with TRBJ2-7; D gene ambiguous. The CDR3 consists of 13 residues. Germline loops: CDR1 MGHDK, CDR2 SYGVNS. V was shortened by 5 bases and J by 1 base, with 9 bases between the two germline ends.

This clone was observed a few times. V is TRBV7-8 and J is TRBJ1-5; D not certain. CDR1 and CDR2 (germline): SGHVS, FQNEAQ. V gave up 4 bases and J gave up 0 bases, with 19 bases separating them. There are 18 residues in the CDR3. The CDR3 loop reads CASSSKARTADSNQPQHF. The CDR3 nucleotides read TGTGCCAGCAGCTCAAAAGCCCGGACGGCGGATAGCAATCAGCCCCAGCATTTT.

The chain couples TRBV4-1 to TRBJ2-7; weak D call: TRBD2 (5 bases). Trimming stripped 3 bases from V and 11 bases from J, with 17 bases between. CDR3 size: 13 residues. Germline CDR1 reads MGHRA; CDR2 reads YSYEKL. CDR3 nucleotide sequence: TGCGCCAGCAGCCACGCGGACCTCCCCGGGAAGTACTTC. Protein: CASSHADLPGKYF.

The chain carries TRBV5-8 and TRBJ1-1; no clear D gene. This CDR3 contains 14 residues. Germline V CDR1 and CDR2: SGHTS, YDEGEE. Trimming left V 2 bases short and J 2 bases short, with 10 bases between. DNA for the CDR3: TGTGCCAGCAGCTTTTGGGTAGAAAACACTGAAGCTTTCTTT. Translated, it gives CASSFWVENTEAFF.

The chain carries TRBV2 and TRBJ1-5, with D perhaps matching TRBD1 (6 bases). CDR1 is SNHLY and CDR2 is FYNNEI in the germline V gene. The CDR3 loop spans 17 amino acids. Trimming removed 4 bases at V and 3 bases at J, with 19 bases between. The CDR3 DNA reads TGTGCCAGCAGTGGGCAGGGGATGATATGGAACAATCAGCCCCAGCATTTT. It yields the protein CASSGQGMIWNNQPQHF.

The CDR3 reads CASSETGVLYSNQPQHF. The CDR3, as DNA: TGTGCCAGCAGTGAGACAGGGGTCCTTTATAGCAATCAGCCCCAGCATTTT. The chain joins TRBV2 to TRBJ1-5; 8 nucleotides match TRBD1. The V and J ends lost 3 bases and 0 bases, in that order; junction bases with no gene match: 7. Germline CDR1 reads SNHLY; CDR2 reads FYNNEI. CDR3 size: 17 residues.

The chain recombines TRBV4-1 with TRBJ2-7; D is ambiguous. The CDR3 has 14 amino acids. Germline V gene lookup returns CDR1 MGHRA and CDR2 YSYEKL. The V end lost 1 base, the J end lost 5 bases, and 12 bases lay between the germline ends. The CDR3 region is CASSQADRIHEQYF. CDR3 nucleotide sequence: TGCGCCAGCAGCCAAGCTGACCGTATCCACGAGCAGTACTTC.

To note about this clone: Distinct nucleotide sequences in the sample also encode this CDR3. The J gene is TRBJ2-1, the V gene TRBV7-2, with D tentatively TRBD2 (6 bases). Germline V gene data show CDR1 as SGHTA and CDR2 as FQGNSA. The V end lost 6 bases, the J end lost 7 bases, and 13 bases lay between the germline ends. This CDR3 contains 13 residues. DNA for the CDR3: TGTGCCAGCAGTTCGGGACTCATTAATGAGCAGTTCTTC. Amino acid sequence: CASSSGLINEQFF.

This clone appeared a single time. The V and J genes are TRBV5-1 and TRBJ2-2; D is perhaps TRBD2 (5 bases). The length of the CDR3 is 16 residues. Looked up from germline, CDR1 is SGHRS and CDR2 is YFSETQ. V lost 4 bases, J lost 2 bases, and 15 bases lay in between. CDR3 DNA: TGCGCCAGCAGCATAGGAGGCAGTGTTAACACCGGGGAGCTGTTTTTT. Its protein is CASSIGGSVNTGELFF. The full variable domain, rest sourced from reference TRBV5-1 and TRBJ2-2, is KAGVTQTPRYLIKTRGQQVTLSCSPISGHRSVSWYQQTPGQGLQFLFEYFSETQRNKGNFPGRFSGRQFSNSRSEMNVSTLELGDSALYLCASSIGGSVNTGELFFGEGSRLTVL.

This chain joins TRBV19 and TRBJ1-4, with no clear D. V lost 5 bases and J lost 8, with 18 bases in between. The CDR3 has 15 residues. CDR1 is LNHDA, CDR2 SQIVND, per germline (reference sequence). The CDR3 DNA reads TGTGCCAGTAGTTCGCCACTCCCGAAAGTCGAAAAACTGTTTTTT. The encoded protein is CASSSPLPKVEKLFF.

This clone was picked up one time. The chain joins TRBV9 to TRBJ2-1; 15 bases agree with TRBD2. V was pared by 0 bases and J by 6 bases, with 4 bases of the junction left unmatched. The germline gives CDR1 SGDLS, CDR2 YYNGEE. The CDR3 loop spans 17 amino acids. CDR3 sequence reads: CASSVDPGLAGGNEQFF. The DNA of the CDR3 is TGTGCCAGCAGCGTAGACCCGGGACTAGCGGGAGGCAATGAGCAGTTCTTC.

Worth noting for this clone: The sample holds other DNA sequences that translate to the same CDR3. This chain joins TRBV5-1 and TRBJ1-6; 7 nucleotides line up with TRBD1. The CDR3 extends over 14 amino acids. The V gene's germline CDR1 is SGHRS and CDR2 YFSETQ. The V gene end was trimmed by 4 bases and the J gene end by 7 bases; junction bases not matched to a gene: 5. The CDR3 DNA follows: TGCGCCAGCAGCCCCGGGACAGTAAATTCACCCCTCCACTTT. Translating it yields CASSPGTVNSPLHF. Full variable domain (rest looked up from reference TRBV5-1 and TRBJ1-6): KAGVTQTPRYLIKTRGQQVTLSCSPISGHRSVSWYQQTPGQGLQFLFEYFSETQRNKGNFPGRFSGRQFSNSRSEMNVSTLELGDSALYLCASSPGTVNSPLHFGNGTRLTVT.

The sample holds one count of this clone. The rearrangement uses TRBV7-9 and TRBJ1-2; no firm D call. Per germline, CDR1 SEHNR and CDR2 FQNEAQ (reference sequence). CDR3 length: 18 amino acids. Trimming shortened V by 1 base and J by 8 bases, and 26 bases separated the two germline ends. DNA of the CDR3: TGTGCCAGCAGCTTAGACCAGGTTCCGGGCCTATGGGGTCCCGGCTACACCTTC. Its protein is CASSLDQVPGLWGPGYTF.